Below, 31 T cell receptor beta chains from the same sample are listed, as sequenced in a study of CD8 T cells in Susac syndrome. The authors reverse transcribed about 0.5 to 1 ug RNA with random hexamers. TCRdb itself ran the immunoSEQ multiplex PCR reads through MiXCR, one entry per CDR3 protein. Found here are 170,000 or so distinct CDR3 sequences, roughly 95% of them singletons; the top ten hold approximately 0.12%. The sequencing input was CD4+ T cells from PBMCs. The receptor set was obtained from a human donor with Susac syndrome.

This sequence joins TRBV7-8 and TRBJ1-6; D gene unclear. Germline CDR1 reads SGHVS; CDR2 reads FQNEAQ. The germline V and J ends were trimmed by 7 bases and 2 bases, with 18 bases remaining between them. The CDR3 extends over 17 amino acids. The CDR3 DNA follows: TGTGCCAGCACCCCAGGTTTCAAGCGGGCCTATAATTCACCCCTCCACTTT. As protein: CASTPGFKRAYNSPLHF.

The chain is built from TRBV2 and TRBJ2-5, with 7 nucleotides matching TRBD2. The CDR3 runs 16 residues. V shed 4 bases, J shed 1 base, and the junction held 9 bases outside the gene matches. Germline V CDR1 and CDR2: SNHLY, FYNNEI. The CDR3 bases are TGTGCCAGCAGTGTCCCAAGCGGGGCCCTCCAAGAGACCCAGTACTTC. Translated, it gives CASSVPSGALQETQYF.

CDR3 DNA sequence: TGCGCCAGCAGCTTGGGAGCTAGCGCGCGGGAGACCCAGTACTTC. This codes for CASSLGASARETQYF. The chain combines TRBV5-1 with TRBJ2-5; perhaps TRBD2 as D (6 bases). The CDR3 has 15 amino acids. The germline gives CDR1 SGHRS, CDR2 YFSETQ. Trimming took off 0 bases at V and 5 bases at J, with 14 bases between the two ends.

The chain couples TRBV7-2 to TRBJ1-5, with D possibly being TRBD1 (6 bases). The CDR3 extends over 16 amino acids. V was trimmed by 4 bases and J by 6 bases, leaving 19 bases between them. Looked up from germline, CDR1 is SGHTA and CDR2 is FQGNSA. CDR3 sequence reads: CASSSSEGGATQPQHF. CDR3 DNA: TGTGCCAGCAGCTCAAGTGAGGGGGGCGCGACTCAGCCCCAGCATTTT.

The CDR3 sequence is CASSLGSDRNTDTQYF. The DNA of the CDR3 is TGTGCCAGCAGCTTGGGCTCGGACAGAAACACAGATACGCAGTATTTT. V is TRBV7-2 and J is TRBJ2-3, with D perhaps TRBD1 (6 bases). The V gene lost 3 bases and the J gene lost 2 bases, with 15 bases spanning the gap. Germline V gives CDR1 SGHTA, CDR2 FQGNSA. The CDR3 sequence is 16 residues long. The whole variable domain, remainder taken from reference TRBV7-2 and TRBJ2-3, is GAGVSQSPSNKVTEKGKDVELRCDPISGHTALYWYRQSLGQGLEFLIYFQGNSAPDKSGLPSDRFSAERTGGSVSTLTIQRTQQEDSAVYLCASSLGSDRNTDTQYFGPGTRLTVL.

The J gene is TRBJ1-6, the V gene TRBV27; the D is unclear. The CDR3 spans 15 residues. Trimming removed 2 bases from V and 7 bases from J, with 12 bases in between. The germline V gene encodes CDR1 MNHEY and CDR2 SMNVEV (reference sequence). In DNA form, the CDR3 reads TGTGCCAGCAGTTTACTTAACAGCGTAAATTCACCCCTCCACTTT. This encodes CASSLLNSVNSPLHF.

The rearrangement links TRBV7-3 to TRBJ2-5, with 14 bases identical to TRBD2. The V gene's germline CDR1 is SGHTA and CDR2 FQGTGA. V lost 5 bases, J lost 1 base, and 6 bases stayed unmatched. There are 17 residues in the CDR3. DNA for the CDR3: TGTGCCAGCAGCCCGATGGGACTAGCGGGAGCCCAAGAGACCCAGTACTTC. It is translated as CASSPMGLAGAQETQYF.

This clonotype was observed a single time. This CDR3 reads CASSVGSQPTNYGYTF. The CDR3 DNA reads as TGTGCCAGCAGCGTAGGCAGCCAACCAACGAATTATGGCTACACCTTC. This chain uses TRBV9 with TRBJ1-2; D uncertain. The germline V gene encodes CDR1 SGDLS and CDR2 YYNGEE. Trimming took off 0 bases at V and 5 bases at J, with 17 bases between the two ends. The CDR3 length is 16 residues.

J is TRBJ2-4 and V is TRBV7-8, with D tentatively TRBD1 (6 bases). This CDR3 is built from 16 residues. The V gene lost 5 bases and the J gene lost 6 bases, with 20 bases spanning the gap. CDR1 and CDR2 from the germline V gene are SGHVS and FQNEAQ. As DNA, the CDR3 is TGTGCCAGCAGCACCGACAGGACCCCCCTAGGAAACATTCAGTACTTC. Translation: CASSTDRTPLGNIQYF.

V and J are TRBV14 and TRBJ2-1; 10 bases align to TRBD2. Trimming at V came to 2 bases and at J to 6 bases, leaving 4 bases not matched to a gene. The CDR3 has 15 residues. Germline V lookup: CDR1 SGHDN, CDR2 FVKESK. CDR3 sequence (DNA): TGTGCCAGCAGCCAAATGGGACTAGCGACCAATGAGCAGTTCTTC. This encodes CASSQMGLATNEQFF.

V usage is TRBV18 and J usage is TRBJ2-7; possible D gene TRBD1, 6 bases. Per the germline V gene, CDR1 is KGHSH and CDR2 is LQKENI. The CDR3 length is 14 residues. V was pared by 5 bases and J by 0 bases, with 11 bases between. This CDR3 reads CASSSRQDSYEQYV. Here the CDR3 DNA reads TGTGCCAGCTCATCCAGACAGGACTCCTACGAGCAGTACGTC.

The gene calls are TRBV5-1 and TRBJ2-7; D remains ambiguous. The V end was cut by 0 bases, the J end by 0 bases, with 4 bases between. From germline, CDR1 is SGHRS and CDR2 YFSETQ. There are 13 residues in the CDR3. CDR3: CASSLDNSYEQYV. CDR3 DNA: TGCGCCAGCAGCTTGGACAACTCCTACGAGCAGTACGTC.

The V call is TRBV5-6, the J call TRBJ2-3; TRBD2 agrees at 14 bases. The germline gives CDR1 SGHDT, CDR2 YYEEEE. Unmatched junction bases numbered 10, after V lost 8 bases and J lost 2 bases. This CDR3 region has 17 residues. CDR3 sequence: CASLPGLAGAITDTQYF. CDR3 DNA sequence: TGTGCCAGTCTACCGGGACTAGCGGGAGCTATCACAGATACGCAGTATTTT.

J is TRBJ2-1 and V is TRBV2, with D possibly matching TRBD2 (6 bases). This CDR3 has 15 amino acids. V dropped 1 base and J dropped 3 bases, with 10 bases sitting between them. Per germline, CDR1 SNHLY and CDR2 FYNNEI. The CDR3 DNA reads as TGTGCCAGCAGTGAAGTCGGGGGAAACTACAATGAGCAGTTCTTC. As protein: CASSEVGGNYNEQFF.

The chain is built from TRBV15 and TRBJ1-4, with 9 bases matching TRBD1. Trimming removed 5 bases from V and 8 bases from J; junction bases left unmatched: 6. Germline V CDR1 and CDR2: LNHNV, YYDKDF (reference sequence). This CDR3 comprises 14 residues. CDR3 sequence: CATSRQGDREKLFF. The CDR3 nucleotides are TGTGCCACCAGCCGACAGGGGGACAGAGAAAAACTGTTTTTT.

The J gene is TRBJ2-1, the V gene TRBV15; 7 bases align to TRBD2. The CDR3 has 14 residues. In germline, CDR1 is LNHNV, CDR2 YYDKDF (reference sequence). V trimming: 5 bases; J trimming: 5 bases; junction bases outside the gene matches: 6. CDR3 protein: CATSLAGVHNEQFF. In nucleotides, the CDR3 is TGTGCCACCAGCCTCGCGGGGGTTCACAATGAGCAGTTCTTC.

As DNA, the CDR3 is TGTGCCAGCAGGGCTAGCGGGGGATACAATGAGCAGTTCTTC. Its protein product is CASRASGGYNEQFF. The rearrangement links TRBV6-2 or TRBV6-3 to TRBJ2-1; 10 bases are shared with TRBD2. The junction had 3 bases not matched to a gene; V was cut back by 6 bases and J by 4 bases. This CDR3 spans 14 amino acids. Germline lookup yields CDR1 MNHEY and CDR2 SVGEGT.

Here the CDR3 reads CASSQDPTGNQPQHF. The DNA of the CDR3 is TGTGCCAGCAGCCAAGATCCGACGGGAAATCAGCCCCAGCATTTT. This sequence joins TRBV4-2 and TRBJ1-5; D is undetermined. The CDR3 sequence is 15 residues long. The germline V and J ends were trimmed by 0 bases and 4 bases, with 10 bases remaining between them. CDR1 LGHNA and CDR2 YNFKEQ come from the germline V gene.

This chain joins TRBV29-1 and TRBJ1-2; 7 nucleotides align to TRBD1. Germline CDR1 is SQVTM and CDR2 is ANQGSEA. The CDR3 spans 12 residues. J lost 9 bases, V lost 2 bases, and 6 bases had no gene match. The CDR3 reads CSVETGDQSYTF. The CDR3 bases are TGCAGCGTTGAAACAGGGGACCAAAGCTACACCTTC.

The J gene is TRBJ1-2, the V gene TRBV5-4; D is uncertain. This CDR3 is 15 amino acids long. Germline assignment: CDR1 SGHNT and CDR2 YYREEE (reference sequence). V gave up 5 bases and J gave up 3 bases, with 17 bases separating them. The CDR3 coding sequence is TGTGCCAGCAGTTTACCCTCTGCCATCGACTATGGCTACACCTTC. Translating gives CASSLPSAIDYGYTF.

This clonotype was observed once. CDR3 DNA sequence: TGTGCCTGGAGTGTCGGATCCTATAGCAATCAGCCCCAGCATTTT. It specifies CAWSVGSYSNQPQHF. The rearrangement joins TRBV30 to TRBJ1-5; D not certain. Germline CDR1 reads GTSNPN; CDR2 reads SVGIG (reference sequence). Trimming pared 0 bases from V and 0 bases from J, leaving 9 bases between. The CDR3 is 15 residues long.

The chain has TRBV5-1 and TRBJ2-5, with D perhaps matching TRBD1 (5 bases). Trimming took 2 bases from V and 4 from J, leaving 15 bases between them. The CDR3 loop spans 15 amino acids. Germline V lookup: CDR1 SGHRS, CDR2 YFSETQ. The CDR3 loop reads CASSLAGLLGETQYF. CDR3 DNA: TGCGCCAGCAGCTTAGCAGGGTTGCTCGGAGAGACCCAGTACTTC.

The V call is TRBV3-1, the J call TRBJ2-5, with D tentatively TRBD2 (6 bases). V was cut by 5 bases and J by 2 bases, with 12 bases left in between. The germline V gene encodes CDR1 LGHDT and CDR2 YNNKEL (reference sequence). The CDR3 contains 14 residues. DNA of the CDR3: TGTGCCAGCAGCACGGGACTGCCTCAAGAGACCCAGTACTTC. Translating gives CASSTGLPQETQYF.

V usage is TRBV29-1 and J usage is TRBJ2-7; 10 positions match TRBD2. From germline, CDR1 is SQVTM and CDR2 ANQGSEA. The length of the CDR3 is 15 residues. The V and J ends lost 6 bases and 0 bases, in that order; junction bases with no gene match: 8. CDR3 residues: CSVAGGPPASYEQYF. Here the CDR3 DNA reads TGCAGCGTAGCGGGAGGGCCCCCCGCCTCCTACGAGCAGTACTTC.

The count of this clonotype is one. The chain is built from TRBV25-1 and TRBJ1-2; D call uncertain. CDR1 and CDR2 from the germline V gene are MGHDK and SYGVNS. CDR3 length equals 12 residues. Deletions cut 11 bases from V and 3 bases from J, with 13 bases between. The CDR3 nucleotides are TGTGCCTCCCACCGGAGGGACTATGGCTACACCTTC. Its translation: CASHRRDYGYTF.

The CDR3 nucleotides are TGTGCCAGCAGCTCCAACAGGGCAAGCTCCTACAATGAGCAGTTCTTC. The encoded protein is CASSSNRASSYNEQFF. This rearrangement joins TRBV7-3 to TRBJ2-1, with D possibly matching TRBD1 (6 bases). The CDR3 is 16 amino acids. Trimming left V 4 bases short and J 0 bases short, with 13 bases between. Germline V gives CDR1 SGHTA, CDR2 FQGTGA.

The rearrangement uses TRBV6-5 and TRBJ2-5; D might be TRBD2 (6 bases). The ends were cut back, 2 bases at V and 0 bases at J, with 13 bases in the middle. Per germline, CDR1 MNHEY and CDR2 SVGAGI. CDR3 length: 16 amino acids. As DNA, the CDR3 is TGTGCCAGCAGTTACGGAGGGTTGGGGTACCAAGAGACCCAGTACTTC. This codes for CASSYGGLGYQETQYF.

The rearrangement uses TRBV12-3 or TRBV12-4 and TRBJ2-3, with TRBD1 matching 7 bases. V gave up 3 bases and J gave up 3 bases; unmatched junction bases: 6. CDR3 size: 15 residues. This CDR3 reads CASSLSATGTDTQYF. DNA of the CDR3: TGTGCCAGCAGTTTGTCGGCGACAGGGACAGATACGCAGTATTTT.

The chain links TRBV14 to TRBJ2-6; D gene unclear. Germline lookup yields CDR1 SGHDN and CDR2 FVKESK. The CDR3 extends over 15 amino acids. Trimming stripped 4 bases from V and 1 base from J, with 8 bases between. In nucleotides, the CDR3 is TGTGCCAGCAGCCTCAAGACATCTGGGGCCAACGTCCTGACTTTC. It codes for CASSLKTSGANVLTF. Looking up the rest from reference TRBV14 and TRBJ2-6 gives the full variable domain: EAGVTQFPSHSVIEKGQTVTLRCDPISGHDNLYWYRRVMGKEIKFLLHFVKESKQDESGMPNNRFLAERTGGTYSTLKVQPAELEDSGVYFCASSLKTSGANVLTFGAGSRLTVL.

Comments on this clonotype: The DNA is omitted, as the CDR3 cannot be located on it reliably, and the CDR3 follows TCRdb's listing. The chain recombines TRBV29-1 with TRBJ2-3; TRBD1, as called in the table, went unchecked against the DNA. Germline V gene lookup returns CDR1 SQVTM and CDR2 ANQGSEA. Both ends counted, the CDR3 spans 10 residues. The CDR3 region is CSVGQGARFF.

The CDR3 DNA reads as TGCAGCGTTGACTCCCCAGGGAGTAAGGGTGAAGCTTTCTTT. This gives the protein CSVDSPGSKGEAFF. This chain uses TRBV29-1 with TRBJ1-1; possible D gene TRBD1, 5 bases. Germline values: CDR1 SQVTM, CDR2 ANQGSEA. This CDR3 comprises 14 residues. Trimming stripped 3 bases from V and 7 bases from J, with 18 bases between. The variable domain in full, completed from reference TRBV29-1 and TRBJ1-1, reads SAVISQKPSRDICQRGTSLTIQCQVDSQVTMMFWYRQQPGQSLTLIATANQGSEATYESGFVIDKFPISRPNLTFSTLTVSNMSPEDSSIYLCSVDSPGSKGEAFFGQGTRLTVV.